Listed below are T cell receptor beta chains from one sample, sequenced in a study of human T cells and chemical hapten exposure. In TCRdb, the RACE reads were re-called with MiXCR into one record per CDR3 protein. The sample shows tens of thousands of distinct CDR3 sequences, around 4.1% of them seen only once. The specimen was whole blood. These receptors came from a female donor in good health. Some clones in this sample may be carry-over from other donors' samples. Both conserved end residues are part of each CDR3. A D gene is named only where the DNA matches it firmly. Some rows have no size entry. The others give once, few or many, or a class for an expanded clone.

>TRBV20-1|-|-|TRBJ2-3
TGCAGTGCCCTGGACAGCACAGATACGCAGTATTTT
CSALDSTDTQYF
>TRBV2|-|-|TRBJ2-5
TGTGCCAGCAGTGAGGGCCCGGGGACCCAGTACTTC
CASSEGPGTQYF
>TRBV28|many|TRBD1|TRBJ2-7
TGTGCCAGCAGCCCCCCTTCCCAGGGGGCGAGTTCCTACGAGCAGTACTTC
CASSPPSQGASSYEQYF
>TRBV13|many|-|TRBJ1-2
TGTGCCAGCAGCCCAACAGGGTACTATGGCTACACCTTC
CASSPTGYYGYTF
>TRBV2|many|TRBD2|TRBJ2-3
TGTGCCAGCAGTCAAATTAGCGGGGGGCCAGGAGATACGCAGTATTTT
CASSQISGGPGDTQYF
>TRBV29-1|many|-|TRBJ1-1
TGCAGCGTTGAAACGGGGACCACTGAAGCTTTCTTT
CSVETGTTEAFF
>TRBV29-1|many|-|TRBJ1-1
TGCAGCGTTGGCGGGGTGAACACTGAAGCTTTCTTT
CSVGGVNTEAFF
>TRBV11-3|many|-|TRBJ2-5
TGTGCCAGCAGCTTCGGCGGGGGCAAAGAAGAGACCCAGTACTTC
CASSFGGGKEETQYF
>TRBV7-2|few|-|TRBJ2-6
TGTGCCAGCAGCTTAGGACAGGCGGCTGGGGCCAACGTCCTGACTTTC
CASSLGQAAGANVLTF
>TRBV4-1|many|-|TRBJ1-2
TGCGCCAGCTCTCCGCCGGGGGTTAACTATGGCTACACCTTC
CASSPPGVNYGYTF
>TRBV29-1|many|-|TRBJ2-7
TGCAGCGTTTACAGGGACTACGAGCAGTACTTC
CSVYRDYEQYF
>TRBV6-2/TRBV6-3|many|-|TRBJ1-1
TGTGCCAGCAGTCCACGGGGGGGCCCCCTTGAAGCTTTCTTT
CASSPRGGPLEAFF
>TRBV18|-|TRBD1|TRBJ1-1
TGTGCCAGCTCACCGCAGGGGGCTCGTAGGACTGAAGCTTTCTTT
CASSPQGARRTEAFF
>TRBV3-1|few|TRBD1|TRBJ2-2
TGTGCCAGCAGCCCGAGGACAGGGTTAGGCGGGGAGCTGTTTTTT
CASSPRTGLGGELFF
>TRBV7-9|many|-|TRBJ2-6
TGTGCCAGCAGCTTACGGCCGGCCTCTGGGGCCAACGTCCTGACTTTC
CASSLRPASGANVLTF
>TRBV29-1|many|-|TRBJ1-2
TGCAGCGTCGCCAGGGAGCCACAAGCTAACTATGGCTACACCTTC
CSVAREPQANYGYTF
>TRBV6-1|many|TRBD1|TRBJ2-3
TGTGCCAGCACCAGGGACAGGGAGAAGGATACGCAGTATTTT
CASTRDREKDTQYF
>TRBV20-1|many|TRBD1|TRBJ1-5
TGCAGTGCTAGGGGACAGGGCTTCCAGCATTTT
CSARGQGFQHF
>TRBV7-2|-|-|TRBJ2-7
TGTGCCAGCAGCTTAGTAGCTGGCTACGAGCAGTACTTC
CASSLVAGYEQYF
>TRBV6-2/TRBV6-3|many|-|TRBJ1-1
TGTGCCAGCAGTTACTCCTACAGGGAAACTGAAGCTTTCTTT
CASSYSYRETEAFF
>TRBV5-1|many|-|TRBJ2-5
TGCGCCAGCAGCTCCTACACACAGGGCCAGCGGACCCAGTACTTC
CASSSYTQGQRTQYF
>TRBV7-9|many|TRBD1|TRBJ2-7
TGTGCCAGCAGCTTGACAGGGCTCAGCTCCTACGAGCAGTACTTC
CASSLTGLSSYEQYF
>TRBV15|many|TRBD2|TRBJ2-7
TGTGCCACCAGCAGGGAACTTACACCGGGGACTAGCTCCTACGAGCAGTACTTC
CATSRELTPGTSSYEQYF
>TRBV11-2|few|TRBD1|TRBJ2-6
TGTGCCAGCAGCTGGGGACAGGGGACGGCTGGGGCCAACGTCCTGACTTTC
CASSWGQGTAGANVLTF
>TRBV28|many|TRBD1|TRBJ1-4
TGTGCCAGCAGCTACGGTCGGGGAGGGGGCGAAAAACTGTTTTTT
CASSYGRGGGEKLFF
>TRBV10-2|many|-|TRBJ2-1
TGCGCCAGCAGTGGCGGGACGGGGAGCTCCTACAATGAGCAGTTCTTC
CASSGGTGSSYNEQFF
>TRBV6-2/TRBV6-3|many|TRBD2|TRBJ2-3
TGTGCCAGCAGGACCAGCGGGGCCTTCTCGGATACGCAGTATTTT
CASRTSGAFSDTQYF
>TRBV30|many|TRBD1|TRBJ1-4
TGTGCCGGACGGGACAGTGGCGAAAAACTGTTTTTT
CAGRDSGEKLFF
>TRBV20-1|many|-|TRBJ1-5
TGCAGTGCTAGACCCCGGGCAGGGGCCGGCAATCAGCCCCAGCATTTT
CSARPRAGAGNQPQHF
>TRBV29-1|many|TRBD1|TRBJ2-3
TGCAGCGTTGAACAGGGGGCCTCTACAGATACGCAGTATTTT
CSVEQGASTDTQYF
>TRBV20-1|-|-|TRBJ1-2
TGCAGTGCTAGAGGCCTCCAGAGCTATGGCTACACCTTC
CSARGLQSYGYTF
>TRBV28|many|TRBD1|TRBJ1-1
TGTGCCAGCAGTACGCGGACAGGGGGAACTGAAGCTTTCTTT
CASSTRTGGTEAFF
>TRBV12-3/TRBV12-4|few|-|TRBJ2-1
TGTGCCAGCAGTTCGTCCTATCGGCAGGGCCGTTACAATGAGCAGTTCTTC
CASSSSYRQGRYNEQFF
>TRBV4-3|many|TRBD2|TRBJ2-3
TGCGCCAGCAGCCAAGATCTAGCGGGGGCCACAGATACGCAGTATTTT
CASSQDLAGATDTQYF
>TRBV4-3|many|-|TRBJ1-1
TGCGCCAGCAGGCGGCAGATAATCTCTGAAGCTTTCTTT
CASRRQIISEAFF